A selection of T cell receptor beta chains follows, all from one sample in a study of blood T cell repertoires in COVID-19. Assay used: immunoSEQ multiplex PCR; TCRdb lists only in-frame clones, some missing. The table shows about 180,000 clones, with roughly 86% occurring only once. Sequenced material: PBMCs or T cells enriched from blood (not recorded which). The origin of the receptors is a woman aged 30 to 39 who had recovered from COVID-19. Each CDR3 is given with its conserved first and last residue. Fields, in order: D gene, clone size, J gene, V gene, CDR3 protein, CDR3 DNA. The D gene is left open where the match is weak. Size is stated for part of the rows, as once, few or many counts, or as a class when the clone is expanded.

d_call: TRBD1; clone_size: -; j_call: TRBJ1-2; v_call: TRBV7-9; cdr3_aa: CASIEPAGGDYGYTF; cdr3_nt: TGTGCCAGCATCGAACCGGCAGGGGGCGACTATGGCTACACCTTC
d_call: TRBD1; clone_size: -; j_call: TRBJ1-2; v_call: TRBV9; cdr3_aa: CASSVVDRDGPYGYTF; cdr3_nt: TGTGCCAGCAGCGTAGTTGACAGGGATGGGCCCTATGGCTACACCTTC
d_call: TRBD1; clone_size: -; j_call: TRBJ2-2; v_call: TRBV18; cdr3_aa: CASSRDRATGELFF; cdr3_nt: TGTGCCAGCTCACGAGACAGGGCCACCGGGGAGCTGTTTTTT
d_call: TRBD2; clone_size: -; j_call: TRBJ2-7; v_call: TRBV5-1; cdr3_aa: CASSSTPSGRGGEQYF; cdr3_nt: TGCGCCAGCAGCTCGACCCCTAGCGGGAGGGGCGGCGAGCAGTACTTC
d_call: TRBD2; clone_size: -; j_call: TRBJ2-5; v_call: TRBV6-1; cdr3_aa: CASSARLAGGRETQYF; cdr3_nt: TGTGCCAGCAGTGCAAGACTAGCGGGAGGGAGAGAGACCCAGTACTTC
d_call: -; clone_size: -; j_call: TRBJ1-1; v_call: TRBV2; cdr3_aa: CASSLTGRVTEAFF; cdr3_nt: TGTGCCAGCAGTCTAACCGGGAGGGTCACTGAAGCTTTCTTT
d_call: -; clone_size: -; j_call: TRBJ2-7; v_call: TRBV28; cdr3_aa: CATQPGDHEQYF; cdr3_nt: TGTGCCACCCAACCTGGAGACCACGAGCAGTACTTC
d_call: -; clone_size: -; j_call: TRBJ2-7; v_call: TRBV2; cdr3_aa: CASRLDSPEQYF; cdr3_nt: TGTGCCAGCAGGTTGGACAGTCCCGAGCAGTACTTC
d_call: -; clone_size: -; j_call: TRBJ2-2; v_call: TRBV12-3/TRBV12-4; cdr3_aa: CASSLGSGGELFF; cdr3_nt: TGTGCCAGCAGTTTAGGTTCGGGCGGGGAGCTGTTTTTT
d_call: TRBD1; clone_size: -; j_call: TRBJ1-5; v_call: TRBV4-1; cdr3_aa: CASSQDGDREIQPQHF; cdr3_nt: TGCGCCAGCAGCCAGGATGGGGACAGGGAGATTCAGCCCCAGCATTTT
d_call: TRBD1; clone_size: -; j_call: TRBJ2-7; v_call: TRBV18; cdr3_aa: CASSPPGQRINEQYF; cdr3_nt: TGTGCCAGCTCACCACCGGGACAGAGGATTAACGAGCAGTACTTC
d_call: TRBD1; clone_size: -; j_call: TRBJ1-1; v_call: TRBV7-9; cdr3_aa: CASSKTGATEAFF; cdr3_nt: TGTGCCAGCAGCAAGACAGGGGCCACTGAAGCTTTCTTT
d_call: -; clone_size: -; j_call: TRBJ1-1; v_call: TRBV5-1; cdr3_aa: CASSLQGDTEAFF; cdr3_nt: TGCGCCAGCAGCTTACAGGGTGACACTGAAGCTTTCTTT
d_call: TRBD2; clone_size: -; j_call: TRBJ2-3; v_call: TRBV2; cdr3_aa: CASSDGLAVDTDTQYF; cdr3_nt: TGTGCCAGCAGTGATGGGCTAGCGGTCGACACAGATACGCAGTATTTT
d_call: -; clone_size: -; j_call: TRBJ2-2; v_call: TRBV6-4; cdr3_aa: CASSRDSITGELFF; cdr3_nt: TGTGCCAGCAGCCGGGACTCGATAACCGGGGAGCTGTTTTTT
d_call: TRBD1; clone_size: once; j_call: TRBJ1-1; v_call: TRBV6-5; cdr3_aa: CASSWDSEKGGTEAFF; cdr3_nt: TGTGCCAGCAGTTGGGACAGCGAAAAAGGGGGCACTGAAGCTTTCTTT
d_call: -; clone_size: -; j_call: TRBJ1-2; v_call: TRBV6-5; cdr3_aa: CASSHSAVYGYTF; cdr3_nt: TGTGCCAGCAGTCATTCAGCGGTCTATGGCTACACCTTC
d_call: TRBD2; clone_size: -; j_call: TRBJ2-7; v_call: TRBV11-2; cdr3_aa: CASKPLSGNDEQYF; cdr3_nt: TGTGCCAGCAAACCCCTTAGCGGGAACGACGAGCAGTACTTC
d_call: -; clone_size: -; j_call: TRBJ2-7; v_call: TRBV2; cdr3_aa: CASSEVSNGEQYF; cdr3_nt: TGTGCCAGCAGTGAAGTCTCCAACGGCGAGCAGTACTTC
d_call: TRBD1; clone_size: -; j_call: TRBJ1-1; v_call: TRBV19; cdr3_aa: CASSLPRDRGRDTEAFF; cdr3_nt: TGTGCCAGTAGTTTACCCCGGGACAGGGGTCGAGACACTGAAGCTTTCTTT
d_call: TRBD2; clone_size: once; j_call: TRBJ2-3; v_call: TRBV19; cdr3_aa: CASSQGGRARDTQYF; cdr3_nt: TGTGCCAGTAGTCAGGGCGGGAGGGCTAGAGATACGCAGTATTTT
d_call: TRBD1; clone_size: -; j_call: TRBJ2-5; v_call: TRBV4-1; cdr3_aa: CASSPLPQGALETQYF; cdr3_nt: TGCGCCAGCAGCCCCCTCCCCCAGGGGGCTTTGGAGACCCAGTACTTC
d_call: TRBD2; clone_size: -; j_call: TRBJ2-3; v_call: TRBV11-2; cdr3_aa: CASSRRLAGRTDTQYF; cdr3_nt: TGTGCCAGCAGCCGAAGACTAGCGGGCCGCACAGATACGCAGTATTTT
d_call: -; clone_size: few; j_call: TRBJ1-1; v_call: TRBV7-6; cdr3_aa: CASSSGGAPVLNTEAFF; cdr3_nt: TGTGCCAGCAGCTCGGGAGGGGCCCCCGTTCTGAACACTGAAGCTTTCTTT
d_call: -; clone_size: -; j_call: TRBJ1-2; v_call: TRBV7-2; cdr3_aa: CASSPPEGRNYGYTF; cdr3_nt: TGTGCCAGCAGCCCCCCGGAGGGAAGAAACTATGGCTACACCTTC
d_call: TRBD2; clone_size: -; j_call: TRBJ2-1; v_call: TRBV6-6; cdr3_aa: CASSRFGTSGNVNEQFF; cdr3_nt: TGTGCCAGCAGTCGATTCGGGACTAGCGGGAATGTGAATGAGCAGTTCTTC
d_call: -; clone_size: -; j_call: TRBJ1-1; v_call: TRBV6-5; cdr3_aa: CASSYSKGLTEAFF; cdr3_nt: TGTGCCAGCAGTTACTCGAAGGGGTTGACTGAAGCTTTCTTT
d_call: TRBD1; clone_size: -; j_call: TRBJ2-7; v_call: TRBV23-1; cdr3_aa: CASSPGQGAYEQYF; cdr3_nt: TGCGCCAGCAGTCCGGGACAGGGGGCTTACGAGCAGTACTTC
d_call: TRBD2; clone_size: -; j_call: TRBJ2-1; v_call: TRBV7-6; cdr3_aa: CASSPTSGTYNEQFF; cdr3_nt: TGTGCCAGCAGTCCTACTAGCGGGACTTACAATGAGCAGTTCTTC
d_call: -; clone_size: -; j_call: TRBJ2-3; v_call: TRBV6-4; cdr3_aa: CASRQEGWVDTQYF; cdr3_nt: TGTGCCAGCAGACAGGAGGGATGGGTAGATACGCAGTATTTT
d_call: TRBD1; clone_size: once; j_call: TRBJ1-2; v_call: TRBV11-2; cdr3_aa: CASSSRTGGRGYTF; cdr3_nt: TGTGCCAGCAGCTCACGAACAGGGGGTCGGGGCTACACCTTC
d_call: -; clone_size: -; j_call: TRBJ1-2; v_call: TRBV6-1; cdr3_aa: CASSEASLGNYGYTF; cdr3_nt: TGTGCCAGCAGTGAAGCAAGTCTAGGAAACTATGGCTACACCTTC
d_call: TRBD1; clone_size: -; j_call: TRBJ2-7; v_call: TRBV29-1; cdr3_aa: CSVAQGQGVEYEQYF; cdr3_nt: TGCAGCGTTGCTCAGGGACAGGGGGTAGAGTACGAGCAGTACTTC
d_call: TRBD2; clone_size: -; j_call: TRBJ2-1; v_call: TRBV27; cdr3_aa: CASSERTSGSYNEQFF; cdr3_nt: TGTGCCAGCAGTGAGCGGACTAGCGGGAGCTACAATGAGCAGTTCTTC
d_call: TRBD2; clone_size: -; j_call: TRBJ2-7; v_call: TRBV3-1/TRBV3-2; cdr3_aa: CASSQGTSGTHREQYF; cdr3_nt: TGTGCCAGCAGCCAAGGGACTAGCGGCACCCATAGGGAGCAGTACTTC
d_call: TRBD1; clone_size: -; j_call: TRBJ1-2; v_call: TRBV6-1; cdr3_aa: CASSEGQGIGYTF; cdr3_nt: TGTGCCAGCAGTGAAGGACAGGGTATAGGCTACACCTTC
d_call: -; clone_size: -; j_call: TRBJ1-6; v_call: TRBV30; cdr3_aa: CASEQGYNSPLHF; cdr3_nt: TGTGCCTCGGAGCAGGGATATAATTCACCCCTCCACTTT
d_call: -; clone_size: -; j_call: TRBJ1-5; v_call: TRBV23-1; cdr3_aa: CASSPHRDGYNQPQHF; cdr3_nt: TGCGCCAGCAGTCCGCACAGGGATGGCTACAATCAGCCCCAGCATTTT
d_call: TRBD1; clone_size: -; j_call: TRBJ1-4; v_call: TRBV15; cdr3_aa: CATSRMGQGASNEKLFF; cdr3_nt: TGTGCCACCAGCAGAATGGGACAGGGGGCGTCTAATGAAAAACTGTTTTTT
d_call: -; clone_size: once; j_call: TRBJ2-1; v_call: TRBV19; cdr3_aa: CASKASVLGGVDEQFF; cdr3_nt: TGTGCCAGTAAGGCTAGCGTCCTGGGCGGTGTTGATGAGCAGTTCTTC
d_call: -; clone_size: -; j_call: TRBJ2-2; v_call: TRBV5-1; cdr3_aa: CASSPRGAAGELFF; cdr3_nt: TGCGCCAGCAGCCCCAGGGGCGCGGCCGGGGAGCTGTTTTTT
d_call: -; clone_size: few; j_call: TRBJ2-7; v_call: TRBV11-2; cdr3_aa: CASSLSWGPTYEQYF; cdr3_nt: TGTGCCAGCAGCTTATCGTGGGGCCCGACCTACGAGCAGTACTTC
d_call: TRBD2; clone_size: few; j_call: TRBJ2-7; v_call: TRBV4-2; cdr3_aa: CASSQDLAAGGTLSYEQYF; cdr3_nt: TGTGCCAGCAGCCAAGACCTAGCAGCGGGGGGTACCCTCTCCTACGAGCAGTACTTC
d_call: TRBD1; clone_size: -; j_call: TRBJ1-2; v_call: TRBV3-1/TRBV3-2; cdr3_aa: CASSQDSTGGDGYTF; cdr3_nt: TGTGCCAGCAGCCAAGATAGCACAGGGGGTGATGGCTACACCTTC
d_call: TRBD1; clone_size: few; j_call: TRBJ2-5; v_call: TRBV11-2; cdr3_aa: CASSLGQGARETQYF; cdr3_nt: TGTGCCAGCAGCTTGGGACAGGGGGCGAGAGAGACCCAGTACTTC
d_call: -; clone_size: -; j_call: TRBJ1-3; v_call: TRBV28; cdr3_aa: CASSNTGLGNTIYF; cdr3_nt: TGTGCCAGCAGCAATACAGGGTTGGGAAACACCATATATTTT
d_call: -; clone_size: -; j_call: TRBJ2-3; v_call: TRBV5-1; cdr3_aa: CASFLGGSMDTQYF; cdr3_nt: TGCGCCAGCTTTCTAGGGGGTTCCATGGATACGCAGTATTTT
d_call: TRBD2; clone_size: -; j_call: TRBJ2-1; v_call: TRBV28; cdr3_aa: CASRPPLAGGFNEQFF; cdr3_nt: TGTGCCAGCAGACCCCCCCTAGCGGGAGGGTTCAATGAGCAGTTCTTC